This is a list of T cell receptor beta chains from one sample in a study of somatic mutations in cytotoxic T cells in rheumatoid arthritis. Assay used: immunoSEQ multiplex PCR; TCRdb lists only in-frame clones, some missing. The data show tens of thousands of clones, about 88% seen once. The source material was CD8+ T cells sorted from blood. The receptors were gathered from an adult with rheumatoid arthritis. CDR3s include the opening cysteine and the closing phenylalanine or tryptophan. The order of the fields is clone size, CDR3 length, V gene, J gene, D gene, CDR3 protein, CDR3 DNA. A D gene is named only where the DNA matches it firmly. Clone size is stated in some rows and not others, as once, few, many or a class when expanded.

clone size: .; CDR3 length: 14; V gene: TRBV5-5; J gene: TRBJ2-7; D gene: TRBD2; CDR3 protein: CASEPRLAGDEQYF; CDR3 DNA: TGTGCCAGCGAGCCCCGACTAGCGGGGGACGAGCAGTACTTC
clone size: .; CDR3 length: 16; V gene: TRBV4-1; J gene: TRBJ2-7; D gene: TRBD1; CDR3 protein: CASSQEWTGGLYEQYF; CDR3 DNA: TGCGCCAGCAGCCAAGAATGGACAGGCGGTCTCTACGAGCAGTACTTC
clone size: .; CDR3 length: 14; V gene: TRBV7-8; J gene: TRBJ2-7; D gene: TRBD2; CDR3 protein: CASSLLAGGYEQYF; CDR3 DNA: TGTGCCAGCAGCTTACTAGCGGGGGGTTACGAGCAGTACTTC
clone size: .; CDR3 length: 15; V gene: TRBV7-9; J gene: TRBJ2-3; D gene: .; CDR3 protein: CASSLSERRWDTQYF; CDR3 DNA: TGTGCCAGCAGCCTTTCTGAGCGACGGTGGGATACGCAGTATTTT
clone size: few; CDR3 length: 13; V gene: TRBV6-5; J gene: TRBJ2-2; D gene: .; CDR3 protein: CASSLTETGELFF; CDR3 DNA: TGTGCCAGCAGCCTGACGGAGACCGGGGAGCTGTTTTTT
clone size: .; CDR3 length: 13; V gene: TRBV29-1; J gene: TRBJ2-6; D gene: .; CDR3 protein: CSVKGGGANVLTF; CDR3 DNA: TGCAGCGTTAAGGGTGGCGGGGCCAACGTCCTGACTTTC
clone size: .; CDR3 length: 17; V gene: TRBV7-9; J gene: TRBJ1-3; D gene: .; CDR3 protein: CASIGRSGPHSGNTIYF; CDR3 DNA: TGTGCCAGTATCGGTAGGAGTGGGCCGCACTCTGGAAACACCATATATTTT
clone size: .; CDR3 length: 18; V gene: TRBV7-9; J gene: TRBJ1-2; D gene: TRBD1; CDR3 protein: CASSINRGVSTYSDGYTF; CDR3 DNA: TGTGCCAGCAGCATAAACAGGGGCGTTTCGACATACTCCGATGGCTACACCTTC
clone size: .; CDR3 length: 13; V gene: TRBV5-6; J gene: TRBJ1-2; D gene: .; CDR3 protein: CASSEGTNYGYTF; CDR3 DNA: TGTGCCAGCAGCGAAGGGACTAACTATGGCTACACCTTC
clone size: .; CDR3 length: 16; V gene: TRBV11-3; J gene: TRBJ2-1; D gene: TRBD2; CDR3 protein: CASSVTSGSSYNEQFF; CDR3 DNA: TGTGCCAGCAGTGTTACTAGCGGAAGCTCCTACAATGAGCAGTTCTTC
clone size: .; CDR3 length: 17; V gene: TRBV7-6; J gene: TRBJ2-2; D gene: TRBD2; CDR3 protein: CASSLVGRELNTGELFF; CDR3 DNA: TGTGCCAGCAGCTTAGTAGGGCGGGAGTTGAACACCGGGGAGCTGTTTTTT
clone size: .; CDR3 length: 15; V gene: TRBV29-1; J gene: TRBJ2-3; D gene: .; CDR3 protein: CSVERSGTSTDTQYF; CDR3 DNA: TGCAGCGTTGAAAGGTCGGGGACTAGCACAGATACGCAGTATTTT
clone size: once; CDR3 length: 18; V gene: TRBV2; J gene: TRBJ2-6; D gene: .; CDR3 protein: CASSEPSTVFSGANVLTF; CDR3 DNA: TGTGCCAGCAGTGAACCGTCGACAGTCTTCTCTGGGGCCAACGTCCTGACTTTC
clone size: once; CDR3 length: 19; V gene: TRBV7-9; J gene: TRBJ2-2; D gene: TRBD2; CDR3 protein: CASSPTGTSGFANTGELFF; CDR3 DNA: TGTGCCAGCAGCCCTACAGGGACTAGCGGGTTCGCGAACACCGGGGAGCTGTTTTTT
clone size: once; CDR3 length: 16; V gene: TRBV28; J gene: TRBJ1-1; D gene: .; CDR3 protein: CASSSYYDRRGTEAFF; CDR3 DNA: TGTGCCAGCAGTTCCTACTACGACAGACGCGGCACTGAAGCTTTCTTT
clone size: .; CDR3 length: 14; V gene: TRBV4-1; J gene: TRBJ2-2; D gene: .; CDR3 protein: CASSHAANTGELFF; CDR3 DNA: TGCGCCAGCAGCCACGCCGCAAACACCGGGGAGCTGTTTTTT
clone size: few; CDR3 length: 13; V gene: TRBV7-9; J gene: TRBJ1-2; D gene: .; CDR3 protein: CASSQGSGDGYTF; CDR3 DNA: TGTGCCAGCAGTCAGGGATCGGGGGACGGCTACACCTTC
clone size: .; CDR3 length: 14; V gene: TRBV7-1; J gene: TRBJ1-5; D gene: .; CDR3 protein: CASSFRASLGPQHF; CDR3 DNA: TGTGCCAGCAGCTTCCGGGCCTCCCTGGGGCCCCAGCATTTT
clone size: .; CDR3 length: 15; V gene: TRBV9; J gene: TRBJ2-2; D gene: TRBD1; CDR3 protein: CASSLRTGGIGELFF; CDR3 DNA: TGTGCCAGCAGCTTACGGACAGGGGGGATCGGGGAGCTGTTTTTT
clone size: .; CDR3 length: 14; V gene: TRBV18; J gene: TRBJ1-4; D gene: .; CDR3 protein: CASSPPRPDEKLFF; CDR3 DNA: TGTGCCAGCTCACCACCGAGACCCGATGAAAAACTGTTTTTT
clone size: .; CDR3 length: 15; V gene: TRBV28; J gene: TRBJ1-2; D gene: TRBD1; CDR3 protein: CASSLFATGGNSYTF; CDR3 DNA: TGTGCCAGCAGTTTATTTGCCACAGGGGGGAATAGCTACACCTTC
clone size: .; CDR3 length: 15; V gene: TRBV5-4; J gene: TRBJ2-7; D gene: TRBD2; CDR3 protein: CASSFGSSGSYEQYF; CDR3 DNA: TGTGCCAGCAGCTTCGGTTCTAGCGGGAGCTACGAGCAGTACTTC
clone size: .; CDR3 length: 14; V gene: TRBV19; J gene: TRBJ1-1; D gene: .; CDR3 protein: CASLRGAGNTEAFF; CDR3 DNA: TGTGCCAGTCTCAGGGGCGCGGGGAACACTGAAGCTTTCTTT
clone size: .; CDR3 length: 13; V gene: TRBV6-5; J gene: TRBJ2-3; D gene: TRBD1; CDR3 protein: CASRLQGSDTQYF; CDR3 DNA: TGTGCCAGCAGACTACAGGGGTCCGATACGCAGTATTTT
clone size: .; CDR3 length: 15; V gene: TRBV9; J gene: TRBJ2-3; D gene: .; CDR3 protein: CASSVDGRLTDTQYF; CDR3 DNA: TGTGCCAGCAGCGTAGATGGCAGGCTCACAGATACGCAGTATTTT
clone size: .; CDR3 length: 12; V gene: TRBV10-3; J gene: TRBJ2-7; D gene: .; CDR3 protein: CAISASIYEQYF; CDR3 DNA: TGTGCCATCAGCGCATCAATCTACGAGCAGTACTTC
clone size: .; CDR3 length: 14; V gene: TRBV5-1; J gene: TRBJ2-7; D gene: .; CDR3 protein: CASSLGGLTYEQYF; CDR3 DNA: TGCGCCAGCAGCTTAGGGGGGCTTACCTACGAGCAGTACTTC
clone size: .; CDR3 length: 16; V gene: TRBV27; J gene: TRBJ2-7; D gene: .; CDR3 protein: CASSLSGGGSSYEQYF; CDR3 DNA: TGTGCCAGCAGTTTATCCGGGGGAGGCAGCTCCTACGAGCAGTACTTC
clone size: .; CDR3 length: 13; V gene: TRBV12-5; J gene: TRBJ2-7; D gene: .; CDR3 protein: CASGLPQEYEQYF; CDR3 DNA: TGTGCTAGTGGTTTGCCACAAGAGTACGAGCAGTACTTC
clone size: .; CDR3 length: 13; V gene: TRBV5-3; J gene: TRBJ2-3; D gene: .; CDR3 protein: CARGDSRRDTQYF; CDR3 DNA: TGTGCCAGAGGGGATTCTCGGAGGGATACGCAGTATTTT
clone size: .; CDR3 length: 15; V gene: TRBV28; J gene: TRBJ1-2; D gene: .; CDR3 protein: CASARYETANYGYTF; CDR3 DNA: TGTGCCAGCGCTCGATATGAGACAGCTAACTATGGCTACACCTTC
clone size: .; CDR3 length: 12; V gene: TRBV9; J gene: TRBJ1-2; D gene: .; CDR3 protein: CASSVGDYGYTF; CDR3 DNA: TGTGCCAGCAGCGTCGGGGACTATGGCTACACCTTC
clone size: .; CDR3 length: 14; V gene: TRBV15; J gene: TRBJ2-3; D gene: TRBD2; CDR3 protein: CATSKGLAPDTQYF; CDR3 DNA: TGTGCCACCAGCAAGGGACTAGCCCCAGATACGCAGTATTTT
clone size: .; CDR3 length: 17; V gene: TRBV4-3; J gene: TRBJ1-3; D gene: .; CDR3 protein: CASSQEVPLSSGNTIYF; CDR3 DNA: TGCGCCAGCAGCCAAGAGGTGCCACTGAGCTCTGGAAACACCATATATTTT
clone size: .; CDR3 length: 14; V gene: TRBV28; J gene: TRBJ1-6; D gene: .; CDR3 protein: CASSSGGGGSPLHF; CDR3 DNA: TGTGCCAGCAGTTCCGGGGGAGGGGGATCACCCCTCCACTTT
clone size: once; CDR3 length: 15; V gene: TRBV6-5; J gene: TRBJ2-7; D gene: .; CDR3 protein: CASSYLGTRYGEQYF; CDR3 DNA: TGTGCCAGCAGTTACTTGGGGACACGGTATGGCGAGCAGTACTTC
clone size: .; CDR3 length: 17; V gene: TRBV27; J gene: TRBJ2-1; D gene: .; CDR3 protein: CASSPTFRLAPHNEQFF; CDR3 DNA: TGTGCCAGCAGCCCCACTTTCCGTCTAGCGCCACACAATGAGCAGTTCTTC
clone size: once; CDR3 length: 15; V gene: TRBV7-9; J gene: TRBJ2-6; D gene: .; CDR3 protein: CASSLVVSGANVLTF; CDR3 DNA: TGTGCCAGCAGCTTAGTGGTCTCTGGGGCCAACGTCCTGACTTTC
clone size: .; CDR3 length: 12; V gene: TRBV9; J gene: TRBJ2-1; D gene: .; CDR3 protein: CASSVEGNEQFF; CDR3 DNA: TGTGCCAGCAGCGTAGAGGGCAATGAGCAGTTCTTC
clone size: .; CDR3 length: 14; V gene: TRBV2; J gene: TRBJ2-2; D gene: .; CDR3 protein: CASSEGQNTGELFF; CDR3 DNA: TGTGCCAGCAGTGAGGGACAGAACACCGGGGAGCTGTTTTTT
clone size: .; CDR3 length: 18; V gene: TRBV7-9; J gene: TRBJ2-3; D gene: .; CDR3 protein: CASSLQGHILSSTDTQYF; CDR3 DNA: TGTGCCAGCAGCTTACAGGGACACATACTATCTAGCACAGATACGCAGTATTTT
clone size: .; CDR3 length: 16; V gene: TRBV5-3; J gene: TRBJ2-2; D gene: TRBD2; CDR3 protein: CARSARLAEVTGELFF; CDR3 DNA: TGTGCCAGAAGCGCTCGACTAGCGGAGGTTACCGGGGAGCTGTTTTTT
clone size: .; CDR3 length: 14; V gene: TRBV19; J gene: TRBJ2-1; D gene: .; CDR3 protein: CASRGLDRNNEQFF; CDR3 DNA: TGTGCCAGTAGGGGGCTAGACAGGAACAATGAGCAGTTCTTC